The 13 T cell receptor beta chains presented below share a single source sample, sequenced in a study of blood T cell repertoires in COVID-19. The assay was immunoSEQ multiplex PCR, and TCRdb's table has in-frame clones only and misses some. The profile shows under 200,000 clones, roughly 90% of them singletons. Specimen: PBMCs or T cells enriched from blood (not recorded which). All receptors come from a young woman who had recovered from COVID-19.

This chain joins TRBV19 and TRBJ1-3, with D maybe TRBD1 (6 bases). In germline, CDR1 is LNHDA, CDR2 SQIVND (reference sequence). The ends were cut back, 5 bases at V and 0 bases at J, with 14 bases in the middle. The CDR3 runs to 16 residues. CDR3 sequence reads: CASSGNQGISGNTIYF. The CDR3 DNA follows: TGTGCCAGTAGTGGAAATCAGGGGATCTCTGGAAACACCATATATTTT.

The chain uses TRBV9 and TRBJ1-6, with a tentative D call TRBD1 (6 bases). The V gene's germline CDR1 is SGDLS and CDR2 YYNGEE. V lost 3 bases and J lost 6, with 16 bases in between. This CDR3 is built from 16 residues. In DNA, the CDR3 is TGTGCCAGCAGCGCCGGGGTAGTGGGGGCTAATTCACCCCTCCACTTT. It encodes CASSAGVVGANSPLHF.

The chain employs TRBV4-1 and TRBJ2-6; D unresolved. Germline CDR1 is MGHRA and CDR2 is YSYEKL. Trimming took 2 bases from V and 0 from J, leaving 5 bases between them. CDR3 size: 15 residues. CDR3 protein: CASSQISSGANVLTF. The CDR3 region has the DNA TGCGCCAGCAGCCAAATCAGCTCTGGGGCCAACGTCCTGACTTTC.

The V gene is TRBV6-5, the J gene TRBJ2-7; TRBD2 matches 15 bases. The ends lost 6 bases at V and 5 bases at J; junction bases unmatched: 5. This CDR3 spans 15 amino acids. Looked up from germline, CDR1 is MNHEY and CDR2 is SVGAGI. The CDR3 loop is CASRGLAGGVDEQYF. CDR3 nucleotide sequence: TGTGCCAGCAGGGGACTAGCGGGGGGTGTAGACGAGCAGTACTTC.

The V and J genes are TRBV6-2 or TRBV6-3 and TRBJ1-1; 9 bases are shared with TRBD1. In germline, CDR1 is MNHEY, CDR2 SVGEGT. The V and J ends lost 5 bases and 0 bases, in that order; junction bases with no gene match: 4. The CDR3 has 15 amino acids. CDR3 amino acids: CASSPRDRVNTEAFF. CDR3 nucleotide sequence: TGTGCCAGCAGTCCGCGGGACAGGGTGAACACTGAAGCTTTCTTT.

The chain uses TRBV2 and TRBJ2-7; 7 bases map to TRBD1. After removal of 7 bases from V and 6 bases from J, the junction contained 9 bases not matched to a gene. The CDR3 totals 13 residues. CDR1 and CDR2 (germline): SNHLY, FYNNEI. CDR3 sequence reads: CASIPSGGREQYF. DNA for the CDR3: TGTGCCAGCATCCCCTCAGGGGGACGCGAGCAGTACTTC.

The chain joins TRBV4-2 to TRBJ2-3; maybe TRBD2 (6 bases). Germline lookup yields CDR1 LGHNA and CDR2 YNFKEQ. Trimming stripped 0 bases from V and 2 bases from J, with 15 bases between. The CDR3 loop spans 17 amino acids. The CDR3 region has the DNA TGTGCCAGCAGCCAAGATACCAGCGGGTCATACACAGATACGCAGTATTTT. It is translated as CASSQDTSGSYTDTQYF.

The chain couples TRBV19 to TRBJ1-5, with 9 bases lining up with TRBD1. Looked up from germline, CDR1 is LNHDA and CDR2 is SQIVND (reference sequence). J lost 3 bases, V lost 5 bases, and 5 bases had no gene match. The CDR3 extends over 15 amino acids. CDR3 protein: CASSPRDRVNQPQHF. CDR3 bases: TGTGCCAGTAGTCCCCGGGACAGGGTCAATCAGCCCCAGCATTTT.

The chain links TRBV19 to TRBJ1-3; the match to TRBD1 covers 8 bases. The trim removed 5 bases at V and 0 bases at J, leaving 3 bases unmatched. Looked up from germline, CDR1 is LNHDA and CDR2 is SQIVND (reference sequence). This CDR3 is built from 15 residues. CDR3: CASSEDRGSGNTIYF. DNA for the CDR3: TGTGCCAGTAGTGAAGACAGGGGCTCTGGAAACACCATATATTTT.

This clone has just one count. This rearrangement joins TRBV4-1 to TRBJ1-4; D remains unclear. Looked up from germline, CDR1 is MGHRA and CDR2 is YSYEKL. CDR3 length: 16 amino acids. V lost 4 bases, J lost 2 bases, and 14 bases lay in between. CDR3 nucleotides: TGCGCCAGCAGCCGAGATTCGGGTGTTACTAATGAAAAACTGTTTTTT. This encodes CASSRDSGVTNEKLFF.

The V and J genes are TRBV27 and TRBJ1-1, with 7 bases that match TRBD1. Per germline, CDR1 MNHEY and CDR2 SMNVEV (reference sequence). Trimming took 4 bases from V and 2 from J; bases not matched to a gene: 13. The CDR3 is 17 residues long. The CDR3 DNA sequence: TGTGCCAGCAGTTGGTCGCACAGGGGTAGGGGTAACACTGAAGCTTTCTTT. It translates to CASSWSHRGRGNTEAFF.

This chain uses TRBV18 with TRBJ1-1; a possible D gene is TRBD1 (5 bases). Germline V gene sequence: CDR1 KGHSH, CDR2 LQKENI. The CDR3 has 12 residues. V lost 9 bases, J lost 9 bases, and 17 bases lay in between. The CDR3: CASLDTASKAFF. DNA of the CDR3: TGTGCCAGTTTGGACACTGCCAGTAAAGCTTTCTTT.

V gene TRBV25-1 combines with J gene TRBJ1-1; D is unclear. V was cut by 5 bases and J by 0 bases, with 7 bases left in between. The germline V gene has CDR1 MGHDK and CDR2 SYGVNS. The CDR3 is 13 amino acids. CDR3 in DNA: TGTGCCAGCAGTCGAGGGTTGAACACTGAAGCTTTCTTT. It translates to CASSRGLNTEAFF. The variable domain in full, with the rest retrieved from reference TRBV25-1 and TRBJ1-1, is EADIYQTPRYLVIGTGKKITLECSQTMGHDKMYWYQQDPGMELHLIHYSYGVNSTEKGDLSSESTVSRIRTEHFPLTLESARPSHTSQYLCASSRGLNTEAFFGQGTRLTVV.